This TCR beta chain originates from a study of OX40 agonist ivuxolimab in advanced cancers. Germline V gene lookup returns CDR1 SGHDT and CDR2 YYEEEE. V lost 5 bases, J lost 4 bases, and 4 bases stayed unmatched. The CDR3 spans 15 residues. The assay was immunoSEQ multiplex PCR, and TCRdb's table has in-frame clones only and misses some. The sample gives about 71,000 clones, about 81% of which show up once; about 5% is in the top ten. The TCR was taken from an adult with an advanced solid tumor such as melanoma, head and neck, liver or kidney cancer. The J gene is TRBJ1-6, the V gene TRBV5-6; 9 bases are shared with TRBD1. The starting material was CD4+ or CD8+ T cells sorted from blood, obtained in a trial of the OX40 agonist ivuxolimab. The CDR3 loop reads CASSQGTGYNSPLHF. CDR3 DNA sequence: TGTGCCAGCAGTCAAGGGACAGGGTATAATTCACCCCTCCACTTT.